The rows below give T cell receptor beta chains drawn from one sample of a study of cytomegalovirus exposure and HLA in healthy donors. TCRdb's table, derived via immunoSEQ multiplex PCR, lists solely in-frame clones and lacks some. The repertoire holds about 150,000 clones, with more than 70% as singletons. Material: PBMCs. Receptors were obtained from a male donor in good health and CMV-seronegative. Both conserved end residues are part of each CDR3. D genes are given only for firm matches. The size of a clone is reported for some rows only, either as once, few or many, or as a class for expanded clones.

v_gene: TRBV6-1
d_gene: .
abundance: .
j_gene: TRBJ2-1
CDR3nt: TGTGCCAGCAGTGAAGAAGCCTGGAATGAGCAGTTCTTC
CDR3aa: CASSEEAWNEQFF

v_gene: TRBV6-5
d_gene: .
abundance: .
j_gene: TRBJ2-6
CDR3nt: TGTGCCAGCAGTTACTTTCAGGTCTCTGGGGCCAACGTCCTGACTTTC
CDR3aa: CASSYFQVSGANVLTF

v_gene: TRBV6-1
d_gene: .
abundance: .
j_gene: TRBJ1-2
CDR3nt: TGTGCCAGCAGTGAAGCAGGGACACTCTATGGCTACACCTTC
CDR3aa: CASSEAGTLYGYTF

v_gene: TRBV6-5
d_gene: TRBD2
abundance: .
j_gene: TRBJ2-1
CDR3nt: TGTGCCAGCAGCCTCGGGGGGGGGTACAATGAGCAGTTCTTC
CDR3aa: CASSLGGGYNEQFF

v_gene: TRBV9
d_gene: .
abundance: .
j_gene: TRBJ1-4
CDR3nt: TGTGCCAGCAGCGTTCACAGTGCAACTAATGAAAAACTGTTTTTT
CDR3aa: CASSVHSATNEKLFF

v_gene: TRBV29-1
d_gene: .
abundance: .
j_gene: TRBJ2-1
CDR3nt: TGCAGCGTTGACAGACGGGGGCAGTTCTTC
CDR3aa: CSVDRRGQFF

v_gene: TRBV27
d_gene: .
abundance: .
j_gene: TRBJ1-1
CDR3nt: TGTGCCAGCAGTGCCGGACAGTTAAACACTGAAGCTTTCTTT
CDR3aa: CASSAGQLNTEAFF

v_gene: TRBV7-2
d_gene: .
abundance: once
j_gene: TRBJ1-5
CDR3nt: TGTGCCAGCAGCTTATCTTATAGCAATCAGCCCCAGCATTTT
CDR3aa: CASSLSYSNQPQHF

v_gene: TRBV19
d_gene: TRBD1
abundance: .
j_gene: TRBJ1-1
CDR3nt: TGTGCCAGTAGTATACCGCCCACAGGGGGCCGTATGAACACTGAAGCTTTCTTT
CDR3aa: CASSIPPTGGRMNTEAFF

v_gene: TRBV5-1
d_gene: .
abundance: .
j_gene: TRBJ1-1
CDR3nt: TGCGCCAGCAGCTTGGGCCGGGGATCTGACACTGAAGCTTTCTTT
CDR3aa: CASSLGRGSDTEAFF

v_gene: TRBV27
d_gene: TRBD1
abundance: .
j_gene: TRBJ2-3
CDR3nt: TGTGCCAGCAGTTTGACAGGGTTCCCAGATACGCAGTATTTT
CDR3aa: CASSLTGFPDTQYF

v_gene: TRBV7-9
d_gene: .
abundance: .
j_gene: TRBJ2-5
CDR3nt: TGTGCCAGCAGCCCCGGGTCCTCCACTGAGACCCAGTACTTC
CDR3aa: CASSPGSSTETQYF

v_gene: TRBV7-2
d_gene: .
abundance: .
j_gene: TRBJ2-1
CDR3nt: TGTGCCAGCAGCTTAGGAGGGAACTCCTACAATGAGCAGTTCTTC
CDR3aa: CASSLGGNSYNEQFF

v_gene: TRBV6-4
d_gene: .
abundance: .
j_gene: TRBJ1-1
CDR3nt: TGTGCCAGCCCCCCGGGATCGAGCACTGAAGCTTTCTTT
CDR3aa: CASPPGSSTEAFF

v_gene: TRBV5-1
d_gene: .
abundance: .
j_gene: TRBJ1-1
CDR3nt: TGCGCCAGCAGCTTGGGCGCGGGGTACACTGAAGCTTTCTTT
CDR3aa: CASSLGAGYTEAFF

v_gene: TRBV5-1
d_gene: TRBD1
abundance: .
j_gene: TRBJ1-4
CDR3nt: TGCGCCAGCAGCTCGGGGGACAGACCTTCTGCAACTAATGAAAAACTGTTTTTT
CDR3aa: CASSSGDRPSATNEKLFF

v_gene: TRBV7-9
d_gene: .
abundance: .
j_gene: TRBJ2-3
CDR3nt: TGTGCCAGCAGCTTCTTCCAGGGCACAGATACGCAGTATTTT
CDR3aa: CASSFFQGTDTQYF

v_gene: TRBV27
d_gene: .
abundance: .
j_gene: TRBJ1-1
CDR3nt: TGTGCCAGCAGTCTCGGGTCTTACACTGAAGCTTTCTTT
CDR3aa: CASSLGSYTEAFF

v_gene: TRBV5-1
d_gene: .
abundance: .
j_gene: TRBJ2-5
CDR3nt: TGCGCCAGCAGCTTGGGGACATCACAAGAGACCCAGTACTTC
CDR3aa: CASSLGTSQETQYF

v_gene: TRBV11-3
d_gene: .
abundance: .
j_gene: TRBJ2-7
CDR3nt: TGTGCCAGCAGCTTAGATGAGGACACCACCTACGAGCAGTACTTC
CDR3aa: CASSLDEDTTYEQYF